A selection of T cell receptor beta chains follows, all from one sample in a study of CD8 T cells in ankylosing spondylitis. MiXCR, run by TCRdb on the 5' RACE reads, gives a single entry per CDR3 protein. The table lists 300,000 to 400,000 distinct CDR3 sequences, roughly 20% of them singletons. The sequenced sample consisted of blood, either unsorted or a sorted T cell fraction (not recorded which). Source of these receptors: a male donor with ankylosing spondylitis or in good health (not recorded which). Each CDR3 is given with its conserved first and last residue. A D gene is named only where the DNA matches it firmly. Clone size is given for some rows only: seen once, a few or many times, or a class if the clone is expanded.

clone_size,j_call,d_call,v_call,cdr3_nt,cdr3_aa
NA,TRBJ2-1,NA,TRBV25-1,TGTGCCAGCAGGCAGGATTATGAGCAGTTCTTC,CASRQDYEQFF
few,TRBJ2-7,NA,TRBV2,TGTGCCAGCAGTGAAGCGCCCCACGAGCAGTACTTC,CASSEAPHEQYF
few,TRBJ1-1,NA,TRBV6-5,TGTGCCAGCAGGTATAACAGGGATTACACTGAAGCTTTCTTT,CASRYNRDYTEAFF
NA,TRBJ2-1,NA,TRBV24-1,TGTGCCACCAGTGATTTTAGGCGCAATGAGCAGTTCTTC,CATSDFRRNEQFF
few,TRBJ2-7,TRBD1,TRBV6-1,TGTGCCAGCAGCGGACAGGGTTATATCGAGCAGTACTTC,CASSGQGYIEQYF
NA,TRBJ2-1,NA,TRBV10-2,TGCGCCAGCAGTGAGTTGGCTGAGCAGTTCTTC,CASSELAEQFF
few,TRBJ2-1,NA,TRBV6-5,TGTGCCAGCAGTTACTCGAGGAGAGGCTCCGAGGGCCATGAGCAGTTCTTC,CASSYSRRGSEGHEQFF
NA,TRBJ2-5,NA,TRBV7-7,TGTGCCAGCAGCTTAGGTCTTCCCGGCGGGGAGGAGACCCAGTACTTC,CASSLGLPGGEETQYF
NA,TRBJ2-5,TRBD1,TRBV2,TGTACCAGCAGTCCCCCAGGTTTCAGGGGGCATTGGCAAGAGACCCAGTACTTC,CTSSPPGFRGHWQETQYF
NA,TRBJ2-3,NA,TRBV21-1,TGTGCCAGCAGCAAAGGGGACTGGGCGGGGAGCACAGATACGCAGTATTTT,CASSKGDWAGSTDTQYF
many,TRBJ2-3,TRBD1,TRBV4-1,TGCGCCAGCAGCCAAGGGGGACAGGGGGCCGCAGATACGCAGTATTTT,CASSQGGQGAADTQYF